This T cell receptor beta chain was retrieved from a study of shared clonotypes between healthy human individuals. Clones were read by immunoSEQ multiplex PCR, and TCRdb kept only the in-frame ones, dropping some. The sample carries 550,000 to 600,000 clones, roughly 79% recorded once. This CDR3 region has 14 residues. Unmatched junction bases numbered 5, after V lost 0 bases and J lost 5 bases. CDR1 SGHNT and CDR2 YYREEE come from the germline V gene (reference sequence). V gene TRBV5-4 combines with J gene TRBJ2-7, with TRBD2 matching 7 bases. Sequenced: PBMCs. This TCR was sampled from a woman aged 40 to 50 in good health. Some clones in this sample may be carry-over from other donors' samples. This CDR3 is CASSLGGGLDEQYF. CDR3 DNA sequence: TGTGCCAGCAGCTTGGGGGGAGGGCTAGACGAGCAGTACTTC.